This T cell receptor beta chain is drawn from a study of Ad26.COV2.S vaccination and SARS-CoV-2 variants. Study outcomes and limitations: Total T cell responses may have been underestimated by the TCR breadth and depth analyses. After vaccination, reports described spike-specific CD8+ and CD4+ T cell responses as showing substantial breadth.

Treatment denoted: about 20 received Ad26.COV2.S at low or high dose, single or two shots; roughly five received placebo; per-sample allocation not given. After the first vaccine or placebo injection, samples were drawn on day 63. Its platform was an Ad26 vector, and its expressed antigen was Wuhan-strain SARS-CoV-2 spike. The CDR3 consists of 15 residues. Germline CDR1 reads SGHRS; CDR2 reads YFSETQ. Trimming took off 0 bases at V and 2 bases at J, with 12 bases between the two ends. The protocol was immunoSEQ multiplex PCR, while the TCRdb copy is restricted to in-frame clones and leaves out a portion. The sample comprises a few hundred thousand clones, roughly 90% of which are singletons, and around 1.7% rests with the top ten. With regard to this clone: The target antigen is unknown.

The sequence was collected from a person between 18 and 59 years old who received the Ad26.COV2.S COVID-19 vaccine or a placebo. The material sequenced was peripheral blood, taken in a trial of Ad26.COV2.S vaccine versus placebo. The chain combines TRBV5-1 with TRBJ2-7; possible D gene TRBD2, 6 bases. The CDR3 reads CASSLGEVSAYEQYF. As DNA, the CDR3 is TGCGCCAGCAGCTTGGGGGAGGTAAGCGCCTACGAGCAGTACTTC.